The TCR beta chain described here comes from a study of blood T cell repertoires in COVID-19. TCRdb keeps only in-frame clones here, not all; method: immunoSEQ multiplex PCR. The data hold 360,000 or so clones, with over 80% observed a single time. CDR1 SEHNR and CDR2 FQNEAQ come from the germline V gene (reference sequence). This CDR3 is 16 amino acids long. Trimming at V came to 5 bases and at J to 4 bases, leaving 9 bases not matched to a gene. Living in 24 US areas, the participants were between about 18 and 90 years of age. Cohorts were determined from participant-reported clinical history. In Cohort 3, a recovered donor had either two negative PCRs, clearance, or symptom resolution.

The sequencing sample was made of PBMCs or T cells enriched from blood (not recorded which). The chain is built from TRBV7-9 and TRBJ2-3, with 10 bases that match TRBD2. The TCR was taken from a woman aged 45-65 years who had recovered from COVID-19. The CDR3 bases are TGTGCCAGCAGCCTAGGGATAGCGGGGGGTCCAGATACGCAGTATTTT. Protein product: CASSLGIAGGPDTQYF. Full variable domain (missing parts from reference TRBV7-9 and TRBJ2-3): DTGVSQNPRHKITKRGQNVTFRCDPISEHNRLYWYRQTLGQGPEFLTYFQNEAQLEKSRLLSDRFSAERPKGSFSTLEIQRTEQGDSAMYLCASSLGIAGGPDTQYFGPGTRLTVL.